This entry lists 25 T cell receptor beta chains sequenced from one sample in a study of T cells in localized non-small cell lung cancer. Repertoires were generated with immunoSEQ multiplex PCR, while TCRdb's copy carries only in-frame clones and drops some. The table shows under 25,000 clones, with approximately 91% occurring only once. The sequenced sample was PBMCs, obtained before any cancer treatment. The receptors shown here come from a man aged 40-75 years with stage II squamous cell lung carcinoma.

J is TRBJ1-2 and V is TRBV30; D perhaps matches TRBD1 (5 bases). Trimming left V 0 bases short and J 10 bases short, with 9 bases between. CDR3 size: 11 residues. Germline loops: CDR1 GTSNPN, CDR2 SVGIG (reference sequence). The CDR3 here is CAWSVQVDYTF. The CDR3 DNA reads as TGTGCCTGGAGTGTACAGGTTGACTACACCTTC. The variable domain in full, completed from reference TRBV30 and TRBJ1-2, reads SQTIHQWPATLVQPVGSPLSLECTVEGTSNPNLYWYRQAAGRGLQLLFYSVGIGQISSEVPQNLSASRPQDRQFILSSKKLLLSDSGFYLCAWSVQVDYTFGSGTRLTVV.

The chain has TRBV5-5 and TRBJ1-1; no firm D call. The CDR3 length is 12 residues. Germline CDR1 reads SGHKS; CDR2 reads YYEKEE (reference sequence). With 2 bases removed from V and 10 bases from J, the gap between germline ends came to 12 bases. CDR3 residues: CASSFKGLVAFF. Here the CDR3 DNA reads TGTGCCAGCAGCTTCAAAGGGTTGGTAGCTTTCTTT. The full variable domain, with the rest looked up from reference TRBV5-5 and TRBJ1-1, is DAGVTQSPTHLIKTRGQQVTLRCSPISGHKSVSWYQQVLGQGPQFIFQYYEKEERGRGNFPDRFSARQFPNYSSELNVNALLLGDSALYLCASSFKGLVAFFGQGTRLTVV.

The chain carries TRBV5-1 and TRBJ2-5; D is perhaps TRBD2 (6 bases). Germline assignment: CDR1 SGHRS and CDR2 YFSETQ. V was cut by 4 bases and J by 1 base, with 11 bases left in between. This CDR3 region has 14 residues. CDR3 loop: CASSAAGTQETQYF. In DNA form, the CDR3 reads TGCGCCAGCAGCGCGGCGGGGACCCAAGAGACCCAGTACTTC.

CDR3 region: CASSLSLLQGGGYGYTF. The CDR3 nucleotides read TGTGCCAGCAGTTTATCTCTTCTTCAAGGGGGCGGCTATGGCTACACCTTC. The chain couples TRBV28 to TRBJ1-2; 7 bases map to TRBD1. There are 17 residues in the CDR3. Germline CDR1 is MDHEN and CDR2 is SYDVKM. J lost 4 bases, V lost 1 base, and 12 bases had no gene match.

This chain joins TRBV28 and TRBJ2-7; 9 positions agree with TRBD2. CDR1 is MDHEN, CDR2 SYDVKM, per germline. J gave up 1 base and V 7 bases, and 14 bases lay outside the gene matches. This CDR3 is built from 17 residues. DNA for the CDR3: TGTGCCAGCACCCTTCGAATGTCTAGCGGGGCATCCTACGAGCAGTACTTC. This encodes CASTLRMSSGASYEQYF.

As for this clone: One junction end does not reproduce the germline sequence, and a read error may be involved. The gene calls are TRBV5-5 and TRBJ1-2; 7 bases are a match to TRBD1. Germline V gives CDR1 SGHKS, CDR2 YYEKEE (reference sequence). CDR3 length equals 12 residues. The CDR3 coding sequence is TGTGCCAGCAGCACAAGGACAGGTTTTGATTCCTTC. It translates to CASSTRTGFDSF. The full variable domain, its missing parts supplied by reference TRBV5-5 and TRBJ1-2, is DAGVTQSPTHLIKTRGQQVTLRCSPISGHKSVSWYQQVLGQGPQFIFQYYEKEERGRGNFPDRFSARQFPNYSSELNVNALLLGDSALYLCASSTRTGFDSFGSGTRLTVV.

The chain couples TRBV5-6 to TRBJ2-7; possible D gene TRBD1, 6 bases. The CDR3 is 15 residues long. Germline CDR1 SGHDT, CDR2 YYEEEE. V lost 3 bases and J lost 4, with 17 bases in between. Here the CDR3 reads CASSWSGGPGYEQYF. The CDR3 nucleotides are TGTGCCAGCAGCTGGTCTGGGGGCCCGGGATACGAGCAGTACTTC.

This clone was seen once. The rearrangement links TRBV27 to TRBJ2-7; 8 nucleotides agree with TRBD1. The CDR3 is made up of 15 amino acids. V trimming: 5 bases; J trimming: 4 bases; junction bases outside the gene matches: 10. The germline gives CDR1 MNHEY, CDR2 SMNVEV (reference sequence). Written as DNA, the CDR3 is TGTGCCAGCAGTCGTAGGGACAGGCCATTATACGAGCAGTACTTC. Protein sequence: CASSRRDRPLYEQYF.

CDR3 nucleotide sequence: TGTGCCACCAGCAGAGAGGGCTACCTTCAGGACAATGAGCAGTTCTTC. Translation gives CATSREGYLQDNEQFF. The V gene is TRBV15, the J gene TRBJ2-1; D unclear. Per the germline V gene, CDR1 is LNHNV and CDR2 is YYDKDF (reference sequence). Deletions cut 0 bases from V and 5 bases from J, with 14 bases between. This CDR3 comprises 16 residues.

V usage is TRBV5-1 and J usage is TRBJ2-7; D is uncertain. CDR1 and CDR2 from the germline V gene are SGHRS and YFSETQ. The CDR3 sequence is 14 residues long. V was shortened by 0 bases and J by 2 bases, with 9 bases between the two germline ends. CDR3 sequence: CASSLELLTYEQYF. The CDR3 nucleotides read TGCGCCAGCAGCTTGGAATTGTTAACCTACGAGCAGTACTTC.

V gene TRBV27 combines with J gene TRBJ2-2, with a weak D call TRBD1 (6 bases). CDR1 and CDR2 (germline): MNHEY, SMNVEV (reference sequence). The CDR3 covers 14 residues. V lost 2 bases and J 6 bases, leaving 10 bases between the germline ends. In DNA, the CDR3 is TGTGCCAGCAGTTTACAGGGGCGGGCCGGGGAGCTGTTTTTT. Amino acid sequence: CASSLQGRAGELFF.

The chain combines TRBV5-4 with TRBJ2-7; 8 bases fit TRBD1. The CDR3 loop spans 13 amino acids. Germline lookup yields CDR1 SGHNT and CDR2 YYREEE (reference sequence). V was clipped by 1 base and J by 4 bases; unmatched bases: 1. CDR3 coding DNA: TGTGCCAGCAGCTTGAACAGGGGGTACGAGCAGTACTTC. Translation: CASSLNRGYEQYF.

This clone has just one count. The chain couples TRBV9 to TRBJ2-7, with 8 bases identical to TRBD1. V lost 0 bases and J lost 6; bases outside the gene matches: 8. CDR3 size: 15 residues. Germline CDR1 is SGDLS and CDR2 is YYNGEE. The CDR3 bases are TGTGCCAGCAGCGTAGCATCCGGGCAGGGGGCCGAGCAGTACTTC. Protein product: CASSVASGQGAEQYF.

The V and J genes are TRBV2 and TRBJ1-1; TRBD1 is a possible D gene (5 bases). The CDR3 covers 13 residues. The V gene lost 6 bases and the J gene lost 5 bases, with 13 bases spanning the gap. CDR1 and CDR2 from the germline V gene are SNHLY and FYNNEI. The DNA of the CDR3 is TGTGCCAGCAGCTTGGACACTGAAACTGAAGCTTTCTTT. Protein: CASSLDTETEAFF.

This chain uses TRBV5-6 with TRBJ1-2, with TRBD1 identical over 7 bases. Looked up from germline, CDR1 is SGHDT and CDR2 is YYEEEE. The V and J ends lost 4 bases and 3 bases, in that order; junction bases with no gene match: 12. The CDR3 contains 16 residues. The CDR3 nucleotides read TGTGCCAGCAGCCCGACAGGGACCGAGGAGGACTATGGCTACACCTTC. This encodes CASSPTGTEEDYGYTF.

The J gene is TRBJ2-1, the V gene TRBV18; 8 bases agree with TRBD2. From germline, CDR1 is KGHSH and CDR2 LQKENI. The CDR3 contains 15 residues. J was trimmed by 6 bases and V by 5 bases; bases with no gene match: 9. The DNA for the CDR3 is TGTGCCAGCTCATCCGGACTAAGCGGGAGCAATGAGCAGTTCTTC. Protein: CASSSGLSGSNEQFF.

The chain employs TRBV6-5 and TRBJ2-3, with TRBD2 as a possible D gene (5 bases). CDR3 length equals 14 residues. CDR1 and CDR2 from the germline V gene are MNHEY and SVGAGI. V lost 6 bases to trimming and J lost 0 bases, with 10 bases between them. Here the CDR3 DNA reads TGTGCCAGCAGGGGGAGTACTAGCACAGATACGCAGTATTTT. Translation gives CASRGSTSTDTQYF.

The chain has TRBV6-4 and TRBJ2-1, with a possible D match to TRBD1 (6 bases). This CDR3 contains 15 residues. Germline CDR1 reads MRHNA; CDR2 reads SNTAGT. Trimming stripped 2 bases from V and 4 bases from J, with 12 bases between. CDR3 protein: CASSDGTLLYNEQFF. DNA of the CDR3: TGTGCCAGCAGTGACGGGACACTTCTTTACAATGAGCAGTTCTTC.

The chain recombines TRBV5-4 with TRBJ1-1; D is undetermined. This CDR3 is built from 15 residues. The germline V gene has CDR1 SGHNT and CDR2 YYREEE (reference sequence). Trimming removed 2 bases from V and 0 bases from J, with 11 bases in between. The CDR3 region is CASSFLDSLNTEAFF. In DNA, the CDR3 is TGTGCCAGCAGCTTTTTGGACTCCCTGAACACTGAAGCTTTCTTT. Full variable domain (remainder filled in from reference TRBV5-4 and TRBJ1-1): ETGVTQSPTHLIKTRGQQVTLRCSSQSGHNTVSWYQQALGQGPQFIFQYYREEENGRGNFPPRFSGLQFPNYSSELNVNALELDDSALYLCASSFLDSLNTEAFFGQGTRLTVV.

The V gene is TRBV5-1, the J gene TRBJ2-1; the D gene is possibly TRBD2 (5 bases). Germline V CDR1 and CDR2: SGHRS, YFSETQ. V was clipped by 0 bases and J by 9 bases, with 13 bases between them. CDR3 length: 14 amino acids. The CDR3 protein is CASSLEREEGEQFF. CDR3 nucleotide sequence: TGCGCCAGCAGCTTGGAACGGGAAGAGGGTGAGCAGTTCTTC.

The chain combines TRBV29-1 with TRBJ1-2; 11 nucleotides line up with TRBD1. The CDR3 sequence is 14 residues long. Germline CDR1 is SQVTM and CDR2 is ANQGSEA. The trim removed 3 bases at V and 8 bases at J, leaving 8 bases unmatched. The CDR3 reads CSVEGRDRGRGYTF. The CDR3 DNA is TGCAGCGTTGAGGGAAGGGACAGGGGGAGAGGCTACACCTTC. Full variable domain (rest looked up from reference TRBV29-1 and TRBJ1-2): SAVISQKPSRDICQRGTSLTIQCQVDSQVTMMFWYRQQPGQSLTLIATANQGSEATYESGFVIDKFPISRPNLTFSTLTVSNMSPEDSSIYLCSVEGRDRGRGYTFGSGTRLTVV.

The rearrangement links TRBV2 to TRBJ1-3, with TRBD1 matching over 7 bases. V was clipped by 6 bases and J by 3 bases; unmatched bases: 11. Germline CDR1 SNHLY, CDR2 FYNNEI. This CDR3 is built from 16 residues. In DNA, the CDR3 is TGTGCCAGCAGCGCCACGGGACAGATAGTTGGAAACACCATATATTTT. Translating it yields CASSATGQIVGNTIYF.

The CDR3 nucleotides read TGTGCCAGCAGTTTATCGATCCCAGACTGGGGGGTGATGAACACCGGGGAGCTGTTTTTT. Its protein is CASSLSIPDWGVMNTGELFF. This chain connects TRBV27 to TRBJ2-2; a possible D gene is TRBD2 (6 bases). Trimming removed 0 bases from V and 1 base from J, with 21 bases in between. This CDR3 contains 20 residues. Germline V CDR1 and CDR2: MNHEY, SMNVEV (reference sequence).

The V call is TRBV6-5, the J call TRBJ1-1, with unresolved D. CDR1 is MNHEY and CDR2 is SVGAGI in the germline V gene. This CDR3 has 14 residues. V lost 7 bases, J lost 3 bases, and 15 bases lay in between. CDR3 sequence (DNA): TGTGCCAGCACCTTATGGGAGGGTGACACTGAAGCTTTCTTT. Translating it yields CASTLWEGDTEAFF.

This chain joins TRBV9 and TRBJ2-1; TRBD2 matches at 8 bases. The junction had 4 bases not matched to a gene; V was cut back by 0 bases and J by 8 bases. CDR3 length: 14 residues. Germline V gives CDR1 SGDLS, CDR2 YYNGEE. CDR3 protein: CASSVDPAGDEQFF. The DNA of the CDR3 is TGTGCCAGCAGCGTAGATCCAGCGGGGGATGAGCAGTTCTTC.